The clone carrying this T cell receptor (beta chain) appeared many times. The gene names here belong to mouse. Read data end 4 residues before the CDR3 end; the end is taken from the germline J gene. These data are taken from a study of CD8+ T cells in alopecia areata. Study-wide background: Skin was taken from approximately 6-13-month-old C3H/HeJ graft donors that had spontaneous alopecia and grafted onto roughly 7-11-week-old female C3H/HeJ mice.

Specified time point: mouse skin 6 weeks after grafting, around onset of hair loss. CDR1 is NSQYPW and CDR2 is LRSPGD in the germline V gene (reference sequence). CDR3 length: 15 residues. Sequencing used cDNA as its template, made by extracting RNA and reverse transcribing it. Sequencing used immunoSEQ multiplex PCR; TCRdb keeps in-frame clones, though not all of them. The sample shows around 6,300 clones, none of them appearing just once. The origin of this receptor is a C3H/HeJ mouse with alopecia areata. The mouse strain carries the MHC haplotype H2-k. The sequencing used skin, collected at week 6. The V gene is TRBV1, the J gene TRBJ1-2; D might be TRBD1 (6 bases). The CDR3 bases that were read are TGCACCTGCAGTGCAGACGGACTGGGGGGGCGC. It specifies CTCSADGLGGR. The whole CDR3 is CTCSADGLGGRDYTF.